This T cell receptor beta chain was sequenced in a study of T cell responses to AZD1222 COVID-19 vaccine. Study-wide findings and caveats: Two doses of AZD1222 preceded a rise in Spike-specific TCR breadth and depth. Females outnumbered males among donors, who were mostly white British; clonal diversity was possibly underestimated. None of the repertoires were sampled until the peak T cell response had passed.

As for this clone: As yet, its antigen is unknown.

The germline V and J ends were trimmed by 3 bases and 7 bases, with 21 bases remaining between them. The germline V gene has CDR1 MNHNS and CDR2 SASEGT. This CDR3 comprises 16 residues. TCRdb's copy holds only in-frame clones and misses some; the assay was immunoSEQ multiplex PCR. The sample shows tens of thousands of clones, 85% to 90% of them seen only once. This specimen consisted of peripheral blood, obtained on day 0 of MenACWY control vaccination. The rearrangement uses TRBV6-1 and TRBJ2-5; tentative D call: TRBD2 (5 bases). The clonotype originates from an adult in good health. As DNA, the CDR3 is TGTGCCAGCAGTGAGGTAGGGCTAGCCGTCTACCGGACCCAGTACTTC. Its protein is CASSEVGLAVYRTQYF.